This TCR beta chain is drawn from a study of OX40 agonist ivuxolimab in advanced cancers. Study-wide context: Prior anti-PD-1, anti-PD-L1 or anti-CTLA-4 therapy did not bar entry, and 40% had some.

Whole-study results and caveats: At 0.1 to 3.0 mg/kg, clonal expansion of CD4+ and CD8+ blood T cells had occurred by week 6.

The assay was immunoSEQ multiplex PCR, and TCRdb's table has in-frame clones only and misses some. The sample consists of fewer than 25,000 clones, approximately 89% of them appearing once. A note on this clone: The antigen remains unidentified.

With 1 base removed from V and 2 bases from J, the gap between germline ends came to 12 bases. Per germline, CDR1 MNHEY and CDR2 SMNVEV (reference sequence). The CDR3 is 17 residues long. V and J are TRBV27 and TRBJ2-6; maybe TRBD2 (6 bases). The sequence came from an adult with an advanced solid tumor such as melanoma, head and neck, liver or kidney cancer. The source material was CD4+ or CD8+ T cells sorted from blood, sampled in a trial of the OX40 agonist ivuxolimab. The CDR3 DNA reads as TGTGCCAGCAGTTTATTCGGGGGTGCCACTGGGGCCAACGTCCTGACTTTC. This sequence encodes CASSLFGGATGANVLTF.